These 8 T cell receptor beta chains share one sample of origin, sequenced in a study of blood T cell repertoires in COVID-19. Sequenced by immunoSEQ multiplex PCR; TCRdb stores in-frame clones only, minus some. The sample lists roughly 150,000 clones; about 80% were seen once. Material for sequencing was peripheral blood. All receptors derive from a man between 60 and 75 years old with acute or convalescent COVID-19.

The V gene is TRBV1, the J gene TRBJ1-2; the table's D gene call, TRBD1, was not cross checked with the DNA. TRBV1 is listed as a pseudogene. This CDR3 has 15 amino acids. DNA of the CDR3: TGCACCAGCAGCCAAGGCCGACAGGGCGATTGCTGCTACACCTTC. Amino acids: CTSSQGRQGDCCYTF.

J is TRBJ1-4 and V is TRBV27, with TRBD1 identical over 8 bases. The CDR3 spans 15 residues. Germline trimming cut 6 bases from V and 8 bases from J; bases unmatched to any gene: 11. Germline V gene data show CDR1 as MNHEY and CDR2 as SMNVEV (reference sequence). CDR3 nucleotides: TGTGCCAGCAGCAGTAACAGGGGGATCGGAGAAAAACTGTTTTTT. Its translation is CASSSNRGIGEKLFF.

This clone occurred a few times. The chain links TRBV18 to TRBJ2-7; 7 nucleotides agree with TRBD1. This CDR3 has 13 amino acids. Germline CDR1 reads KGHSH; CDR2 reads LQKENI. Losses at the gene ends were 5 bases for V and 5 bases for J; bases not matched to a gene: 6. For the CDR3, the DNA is TGTGCCAGCTCAATAGACAGGGCCGACGAGCAGTACTTC. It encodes CASSIDRADEQYF.

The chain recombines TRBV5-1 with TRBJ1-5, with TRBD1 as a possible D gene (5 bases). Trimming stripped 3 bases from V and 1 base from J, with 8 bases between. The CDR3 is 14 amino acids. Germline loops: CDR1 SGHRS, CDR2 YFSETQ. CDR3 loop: CASSSGGSNQPQHF. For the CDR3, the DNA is TGCGCCAGCAGCTCGGGGGGGAGCAATCAGCCCCAGCATTTT.

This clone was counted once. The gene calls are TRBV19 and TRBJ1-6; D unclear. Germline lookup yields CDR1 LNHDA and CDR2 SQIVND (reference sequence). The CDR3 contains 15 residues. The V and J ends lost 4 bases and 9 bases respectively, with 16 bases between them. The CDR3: CASSTSGNQVSPLHF. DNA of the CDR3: TGTGCCAGTAGTACTTCGGGAAATCAGGTTTCACCCCTCCACTTT.

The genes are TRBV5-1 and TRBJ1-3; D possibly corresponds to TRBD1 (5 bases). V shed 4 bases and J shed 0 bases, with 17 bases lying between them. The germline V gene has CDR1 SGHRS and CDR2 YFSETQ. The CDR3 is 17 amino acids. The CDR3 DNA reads TGCGCCAGCAGCGGGGCCCAACAGGACCTCTCTGGAAACACCATATATTTT. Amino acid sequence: CASSGAQQDLSGNTIYF.

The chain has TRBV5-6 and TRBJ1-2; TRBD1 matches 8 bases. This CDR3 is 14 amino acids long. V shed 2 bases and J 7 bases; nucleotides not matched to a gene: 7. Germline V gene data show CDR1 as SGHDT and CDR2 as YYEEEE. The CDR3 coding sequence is TGTGCCAGCAGCTTAACTTACAGGGGGGTTGGCTACACCTTC. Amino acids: CASSLTYRGVGYTF.

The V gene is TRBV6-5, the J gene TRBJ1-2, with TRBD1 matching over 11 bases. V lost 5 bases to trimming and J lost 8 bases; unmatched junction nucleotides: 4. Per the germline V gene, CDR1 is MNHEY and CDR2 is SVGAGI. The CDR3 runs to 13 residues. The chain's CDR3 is CASSPGQGVGYTF. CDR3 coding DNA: TGTGCCAGCAGTCCGGGACAGGGGGTAGGCTACACCTTC.